The present entry profiles one TCR beta chain with its context. This CDR3 comprises 15 residues. Trimming removed 5 bases at V and 2 bases at J, with 15 bases between. Germline assignment: CDR1 SGHTA and CDR2 FQGNSA. During active infection, Seattle patients enrolled and were then monitored through disease. Original handling: The assay estimated nucleated cells by amplifying reference gene primers. Measured with immunoSEQ multiplex PCR; TCRdb has only the in-frame clones, and not every one. The V and J calls and clone size were taken over from that table, and D and trimming were inferred from the DNA. This sample carries around 200,000 clones, around 79% of them seen once, and the ten largest clones take almost 6%. This specimen belongs to a study of blood T cell repertoires in COVID-19. Study-level information: Sample material is recorded as cDNA or gDNA derived from T cells, B-cell-depleted T cells, or PBMCs.

Sequenced input: peripheral blood. This receptor was taken from a middle-aged woman with COVID-19, enrolled during active disease. The chain uses TRBV7-2 and TRBJ1-2; D possibly corresponds to TRBD1 (6 bases). CDR3 protein: CASSPTQGGNYGYTF. The CDR3 nucleotides read TGTGCCAGCAGCCCGACACAGGGCGGGAACTATGGCTACACCTTC.